This entry lists 24 T cell receptor beta chains sequenced from one sample in a study of spatial heterogeneity in lung cancer. TCRdb re-analysed the 5' RACE reads in MiXCR, keeping a single row per CDR3 protein. This sample has roughly 79,000 distinct CDR3 sequences, with roughly 12% found just once. Time point given: sample taken at primary tumor resection. Whole RNA came from tumor, nontumor lung or frozen PBMC and was sequenced without being sorted. Here the sequenced sample was PBMCs, taken at surgery. Receptors were obtained from a male donor with early-stage non-small cell lung cancer.

The chain is built from TRBV29-1 and TRBJ1-1; no definite D call. With 7 bases removed from V and 1 base from J, the gap between germline ends came to 13 bases. The germline V gene has CDR1 SQVTM and CDR2 ANQGSEA. The CDR3 covers 13 residues. CDR3 nucleotide sequence: TGCAGCGCCGAGACGGCAGCGAACACTGAAGCTTTCTTT. Its translation: CSAETAANTEAFF.

This clonotype has a count of ten or more. The chain links TRBV2 to TRBJ1-2; D gene unclear. V lost 7 bases, J lost 0 bases, and 12 bases lay in between. In germline, CDR1 is SNHLY, CDR2 FYNNEI. The CDR3 length is 14 residues. The CDR3 loop reads CASTLGKANYGYTF. The DNA of the CDR3 is TGTGCCAGCACCCTCGGGAAGGCTAACTATGGCTACACCTTC.

The rearrangement links TRBV2 to TRBJ2-7, with D perhaps TRBD2 (5 bases). Trimming cost V 11 bases and J 5 bases, with 7 bases left between them. CDR1 is SNHLY and CDR2 is FYNNEI in the germline V gene. The CDR3 runs to 9 residues. This CDR3 is CAVGNEQYF. DNA of the CDR3: TGTGCCGTCGGGAACGAGCAGTACTTC.

This clonotype has a handful of counts. The chain employs TRBV7-9 and TRBJ2-1, with TRBD2 as a possible D gene (7 bases). There are 15 residues in the CDR3. The V end was cut by 3 bases, the J end by 6 bases, with 15 bases between. From germline, CDR1 is SEHNR and CDR2 FQNEAQ (reference sequence). This CDR3 is CASSFLGGEGNEQFF. The CDR3 DNA is TGTGCCAGCAGCTTTTTAGGGGGGGAAGGCAATGAGCAGTTCTTC.

This clonotype occurred many times. The rearrangement joins TRBV20-1 to TRBJ1-2; D not resolved. There are 11 residues in the CDR3. Trimming took off 7 bases at V and 8 bases at J, with 14 bases between the two ends. The germline gives CDR1 DFQATT, CDR2 SNEGSKA (reference sequence). CDR3 in amino acids: CSVPDKGGYTF. In DNA form, the CDR3 reads TGCAGTGTCCCAGATAAAGGGGGCTACACCTTC.

V gene TRBV7-3 combines with J gene TRBJ2-1; 8 nucleotides agree with TRBD2. Germline V gene sequence: CDR1 SGHTA, CDR2 FQGTGA. Germline trimming cut 3 bases from V and 7 bases from J; bases unmatched to any gene: 5. This CDR3 has 14 residues. CDR3 protein: CASSFAGTSNEQFF. CDR3 coding DNA: TGTGCCAGCAGCTTCGCCGGGACTAGTAATGAGCAGTTCTTC.

This chain links TRBV13 with TRBJ2-7, with 9 bases matching TRBD2. Per the germline V gene, CDR1 is PRHDT and CDR2 is FYEKMQ (reference sequence). The CDR3 consists of 15 residues. V shed 0 bases, J shed 6 bases, and the junction held 6 bases outside the gene matches. The chain's CDR3 is CASSLGLAGLSEQYF. The CDR3 bases are TGTGCCAGCAGCTTAGGACTAGCGGGTCTCAGCGAGCAGTACTTC. The complete variable domain, with remaining parts taken from reference TRBV13 and TRBJ2-7, reads AAGVIQSPRHLIKEKRETATLKCYPIPRHDTVYWYQQGPGQDPQFLISFYEKMQSDKGSIPDRFSAQQFSDYHSELNMSSLELGDSALYFCASSLGLAGLSEQYFGPGTRLTVT.

This clonotype was seen a few times. The chain is built from TRBV7-3 and TRBJ2-6, with D unresolved. CDR1 is SGHTA, CDR2 FQGTGA, per germline. The CDR3 is made up of 16 amino acids. V shed 4 bases and J shed 0 bases, with 10 bases lying between them. The CDR3 DNA is TGTGCCAGCAGCTCCGGTGGGTTCTCTGGGGCCAACGTCCTGACTTTC. This codes for CASSSGGFSGANVLTF. The entire variable domain, with the rest obtained from reference TRBV7-3 and TRBJ2-6, is as follows: GAGVSQTPSNKVTEKGKYVELRCDPISGHTALYWYRQSLGQGPEFLIYFQGTGAADDSGLPNDRFFAVRPEGSVSTLKIQRTERGDSAVYLCASSSGGFSGANVLTFGAGSRLTVL.

The V call is TRBV29-1, the J call TRBJ2-5; D may be TRBD2 (5 bases). Germline CDR1 is SQVTM and CDR2 is ANQGSEA. This CDR3 spans 13 amino acids. The V gene lost 6 bases and the J gene lost 0 bases, with 11 bases spanning the gap. This CDR3 reads CSVPTGYQETQYF. For the CDR3, the DNA is TGCAGCGTGCCGACGGGATACCAAGAGACCCAGTACTTC.

Only a few counts were recorded for this clonotype. The chain joins TRBV29-1 to TRBJ2-5; a possible D gene is TRBD1 (6 bases). The germline V and J ends were trimmed by 4 bases and 5 bases, with 14 bases remaining between them. Per the germline V gene, CDR1 is SQVTM and CDR2 is ANQGSEA. CDR3 length: 13 amino acids. The CDR3 DNA sequence: TGCAGCGTTGGGGACACCTCAGGGGAGACCCAGTACTTC. Translating it yields CSVGDTSGETQYF. The variable domain in full, completed from reference TRBV29-1 and TRBJ2-5, reads SAVISQKPSRDICQRGTSLTIQCQVDSQVTMMFWYRQQPGQSLTLIATANQGSEATYESGFVIDKFPISRPNLTFSTLTVSNMSPEDSSIYLCSVGDTSGETQYFGPGTRLLVL.

In its sample, this clonotype was seen a few times. The chain links TRBV14 to TRBJ1-2; D call uncertain. This CDR3 is 13 amino acids long. CDR1 is SGHDN, CDR2 FVKESK, per germline. The V and J ends lost 1 base and 8 bases respectively, with 11 bases between them. The CDR3 spells CASSQGEGSGYTF. In DNA form, the CDR3 reads TGTGCCAGCAGCCAAGGTGAAGGGAGCGGCTACACCTTC.

The chain recombines TRBV10-3 with TRBJ2-3, with unresolved D. Trimming took 3 bases from V and 4 from J, leaving 11 bases between them. Germline V gene sequence: CDR1 ENHRY, CDR2 SYGVKD. This CDR3 is built from 14 residues. The CDR3 bases are TGTGCCATCAGTGACACCTACGGATCAGATACGCAGTATTTT. Protein sequence: CAISDTYGSDTQYF.

This clonotype was detected ten times or more. The chain joins TRBV30 to TRBJ1-4; a possible D gene is TRBD1 (5 bases). V dropped 3 bases and J dropped 4 bases, with 18 bases sitting between them. CDR1 is GTSNPN, CDR2 SVGIG, per germline (reference sequence). The CDR3 covers 16 residues. For the CDR3, the DNA is TGTGCCTGGAGCCTTAATCTCCCAGGGCTTAATGAAAAACTGTTTTTT. Translated, it gives CAWSLNLPGLNEKLFF.

The V gene is TRBV6-5, the J gene TRBJ1-1, with 7 bases lining up with TRBD1. Germline CDR1 and CDR2: MNHEY and SVGAGI. The CDR3 has 15 residues. Germline trimming cut 3 bases from V and 1 base from J; bases unmatched to any gene: 5. The CDR3 spells CASSYIGTANTEAFF. CDR3 nucleotides: TGTGCCAGCAGTTATATAGGGACAGCGAACACTGAAGCTTTCTTT.

The chain joins TRBV4-1 to TRBJ2-7; 11 bases map to TRBD2. CDR1 is MGHRA and CDR2 is YSYEKL in the germline V gene. The J segment lost 3 bases and the V segment lost 3 bases, leaving 4 bases of the junction unmatched. The CDR3 has 15 residues. The CDR3 loop is CASSHLAGGLYEQYF. The CDR3 DNA reads TGCGCCAGCAGCCACCTAGCGGGGGGCCTCTACGAGCAGTACTTC.

This clonotype was found a few times. The chain carries TRBV5-4 and TRBJ2-5; 7 positions agree with TRBD1. Germline V CDR1 and CDR2: SGHNT, YYREEE (reference sequence). The CDR3 is 15 amino acids. With 4 bases clipped from V and 3 bases from J, the junction kept 9 bases outside the gene matches. In DNA, the CDR3 is TGTGCCAGCAGCCTGTCGACAGGGATCAAAGAGACCCAGTACTTC. Translation: CASSLSTGIKETQYF.

The rearrangement links TRBV9 to TRBJ1-2; the match to TRBD1 covers 11 bases. Unmatched junction bases numbered 7, after V lost 1 base and J lost 5 bases. This CDR3 spans 16 amino acids. Germline CDR1 is SGDLS and CDR2 is YYNGEE. The CDR3 region has the DNA TGTGCCAGCAGCGTACCTTGGACAGGGGGCATTTATGGCTACACCTTC. Protein: CASSVPWTGGIYGYTF.

This clonotype was found many times. The CDR3 bases are TGCAGCGTTGGAAGGACGAACACTGAAGCTTTCTTT. It yields the protein CSVGRTNTEAFF. The genes are TRBV29-1 and TRBJ1-1; D remains unclear. This CDR3 has 12 amino acids. Germline CDR1 and CDR2: SQVTM and ANQGSEA. V gave up 4 bases and J gave up 1 base, with 7 bases separating them.

This clonotype showed up many times. This rearrangement joins TRBV15 to TRBJ2-3, with a tentative D call TRBD1 (6 bases). Per germline, CDR1 LNHNV and CDR2 YYDKDF (reference sequence). The CDR3 length is 16 residues. Deletions cut 0 bases from V and 2 bases from J, with 12 bases between. The CDR3 spells CATSRDQGSVTDTQYF. The CDR3 DNA is TGTGCCACCAGCAGAGATCAGGGGAGTGTCACAGATACGCAGTATTTT.

This clonotype was detected only a few times. This chain connects TRBV11-2 to TRBJ1-1, with D unclear. CDR1 SGHAT and CDR2 FQNNGV come from the germline V gene. The CDR3 extends over 15 amino acids. Trimming took 1 base from V and 0 from J, leaving 9 bases between them. This CDR3 is CASSLGRLMNTEAFF. The DNA of the CDR3 is TGTGCCAGCAGCTTAGGCAGACTCATGAACACTGAAGCTTTCTTT. Looking up the rest from reference TRBV11-2 and TRBJ1-1 gives the full variable domain: EAGVAQSPRYKIIEKRQSVAFWCNPISGHATLYWYQQILGQGPKLLIQFQNNGVVDDSQLPKDRFSAERLKGVDSTLKIQPAKLEDSAVYLCASSLGRLMNTEAFFGQGTRLTVV.

Only a few counts were recorded for this clonotype. This sequence joins TRBV11-2 and TRBJ2-7; D is uncertain. Looked up from germline, CDR1 is SGHAT and CDR2 is FQNNGV. V lost 0 bases to trimming and J lost 1 base, with 7 bases between them. The CDR3 extends over 14 amino acids. The CDR3 loop is CASSLELGSYEQYF. The CDR3 coding sequence is TGTGCCAGCAGCTTAGAGCTCGGTTCCTACGAGCAGTACTTC.

The CDR3 loop is CASSRTGDTEAFF. DNA of the CDR3: TGTGCCAGCAGCCGGACAGGGGACACTGAAGCTTTCTTT. This chain joins TRBV7-3 and TRBJ1-1; TRBD1 aligns across 9 bases. This CDR3 is built from 13 residues. V dropped 5 bases and J dropped 3; count of bases not matched to a gene: 1. Germline CDR1 SGHTA, CDR2 FQGTGA.

There are a few counts of this clonotype. V gene TRBV7-3 combines with J gene TRBJ1-1; D uncertain. Trimming shortened V by 5 bases and J by 8 bases, and 15 bases separated the two germline ends. The CDR3 runs to 13 residues. Germline V gives CDR1 SGHTA, CDR2 FQGTGA. CDR3 residues: CASSLTSPREAFF. CDR3 nucleotide sequence: TGTGCCAGCAGCCTGACATCCCCCCGCGAAGCTTTCTTT. The whole variable domain, filled in from reference TRBV7-3 and TRBJ1-1, reads GAGVSQTPSNKVTEKGKYVELRCDPISGHTALYWYRQSLGQGPEFLIYFQGTGAADDSGLPNDRFFAVRPEGSVSTLKIQRTERGDSAVYLCASSLTSPREAFFGQGTRLTVV.

This clonotype was recorded many times. V gene TRBV29-1 combines with J gene TRBJ1-1; D is perhaps TRBD1 (6 bases). The germline gives CDR1 SQVTM, CDR2 ANQGSEA. The CDR3 totals 13 residues. Deletions cut 5 bases from V and 4 bases from J, with 14 bases between. The CDR3, as DNA: TGCAGCGTTCTGGGGGGCTTCGGCACTGAAGCTTTCTTT. Its protein product is CSVLGGFGTEAFF.